This passage covers 30 T cell receptor beta chains from one sample sequenced in a study of CD8+CD57+ T cells in acquired aplastic anemia. Researchers used genomic DNA as the template to profile TCR beta VDJ and CDR3. TCRdb re-called the reads with MiXCR, one entry per CDR3 protein. The table shows about 81,000 distinct CDR3 sequences, with around 44% occurring only once. Sample: sorted CD4+, CD8+, or CD8+CD57+ T cells (not recorded which) from PBMCs. Receptors originate from a human donor in good health, serving as a control.

The chain combines TRBV11-2 with TRBJ2-5; a possible D gene is TRBD1 (6 bases). The V gene's germline CDR1 is SGHAT and CDR2 FQNNGV. Between the trimmed V and J ends, which lost 3 bases and 3 bases, there was a span of 11 bases. CDR3 length: 14 amino acids. Here the CDR3 reads CASSLGAREETQYF. For the CDR3, the DNA is TGTGCCAGCAGCTTGGGGGCCAGGGAAGAGACCCAGTACTTC.

This clonotype appeared many times. One junction end disagrees with the germline gene, perhaps due to a read error. The chain recombines TRBV2 with TRBJ1-1; D remains ambiguous. There are 10 residues in the CDR3. Per the germline V gene, CDR1 is SNHLY and CDR2 is FYNNEI. CDR3 amino acids: CASRGPDLRF. CDR3 nucleotide sequence: TGTGCCAGCAGGGGCCCGGACTTAAGGTTT.

This clonotype was seen repeatedly, ten times or more. The chain joins TRBV24-1 to TRBJ2-5; the D is unclear. The CDR3 loop spans 13 amino acids. CDR1 and CDR2 (germline): KGHDR, SFDVKD. Trimming cost V 2 bases and J 4 bases, with 7 bases left between them. CDR3 residues: CATSDSELETQYF. Here the CDR3 DNA reads TGTGCCACCAGTGATTCAGAATTAGAGACCCAGTACTTC.

In this sample, this clonotype turned up many times. The rearrangement uses TRBV20-1 and TRBJ1-5; 10 bases match TRBD1. CDR3 length equals 17 residues. Germline trimming cut 4 bases from V and 0 bases from J; bases unmatched to any gene: 9. Germline V lookup: CDR1 DFQATT, CDR2 SNEGSKA (reference sequence). For the CDR3, the DNA is TGCAGTGCTACCCACCGGGACAGGGGAAATAGCAATCAGCCCCAGCATTTT. This codes for CSATHRDRGNSNQPQHF.

This clonotype was counted ten times or more. The chain carries TRBV11-2 and TRBJ1-6; D call uncertain. Germline assignment: CDR1 SGHAT and CDR2 FQNNGV. V gave up 8 bases and J gave up 10 bases, with 18 bases separating them. The CDR3 totals 14 residues. The DNA for the CDR3 is TGTGCCAGCGACGAAGGAAGGTCGGGCTCACCCCTCCACTTT. Translated: CASDEGRSGSPLHF.

This clonotype showed up many times. The chain carries TRBV2 and TRBJ1-5, with TRBD1 as a possible D gene (5 bases). The CDR3 totals 15 residues. Germline CDR1 reads SNHLY; CDR2 reads FYNNEI. Between the trimmed V and J ends, which lost 6 bases and 0 bases, there was a span of 12 bases. In DNA form, the CDR3 reads TGTGCCAGCAGAGAGCCAGGGAATAGCAATCAGCCCCAGCATTTT. As protein: CASREPGNSNQPQHF. Complete variable domain (other parts from reference TRBV2 and TRBJ1-5): EPEVTQTPSHQVTQMGQEVILRCVPISNHLYFYWYRQILGQKVEFLVSFYNNEISEKSEIFDDQFSVERPDGSNFTLKIRSTKLEDSAMYFCASREPGNSNQPQHFGDGTRLSIL.

This clonotype has only a few counts. This chain joins TRBV29-1 and TRBJ1-1; D remains unclear. The germline V gene has CDR1 SQVTM and CDR2 ANQGSEA. V gave up 6 bases and J gave up 3 bases, with 8 bases separating them. The length of the CDR3 is 11 residues. This chain's CDR3 is CSVPRHTEAFF. The DNA for the CDR3 is TGCAGCGTCCCTCGACACACTGAAGCTTTCTTT.

This clonotype was found a few times. V is TRBV9 and J is TRBJ1-1; D is ambiguous. V was shortened by 5 bases and J by 1 base, with 9 bases between the two germline ends. This CDR3 has 13 amino acids. Germline V CDR1 and CDR2: SGDLS, YYNGEE. CDR3 DNA: TGTGCCAGCAGTATAGATGAGAACACTGAAGCTTTCTTT. It yields the protein CASSIDENTEAFF.

This clonotype has a handful of counts. The CDR3 DNA is TGTGCCAGCAGTTCAAGCGGAGCACTCACAGATACGCAGTATTTT. Encoded protein: CASSSSGALTDTQYF. The J gene is TRBJ2-3, the V gene TRBV27; TRBD2 is a possible D gene (5 bases). Germline CDR1 and CDR2: MNHEY and SMNVEV (reference sequence). V lost 4 bases and J lost 2, with 13 bases in between. The CDR3 covers 15 residues.

In this sample, this clonotype turned up many times. The chain couples TRBV20-1 to TRBJ1-1; 11 nucleotides line up with TRBD1. CDR3 length: 14 amino acids. The germline V gene encodes CDR1 DFQATT and CDR2 SNEGSKA (reference sequence). V shed 3 bases and J 10 bases; nucleotides not matched to a gene: 10. The CDR3 sequence: CSASDGQGAITAFF. The CDR3 DNA is TGCAGTGCTAGTGATGGACAGGGGGCGATTACAGCTTTCTTT.

As concerns this clonotype: This may stem from a read error, because a much larger clone lies one nucleotide away. This chain connects TRBV9 to TRBJ2-1; 11 bases line up with TRBD2. Losses at the gene ends were 4 bases for V and 6 bases for J; bases not matched to a gene: 3. This CDR3 is built from 14 residues. From germline, CDR1 is SGDLS and CDR2 YYNGEE. The chain's CDR3 is CASSLSGRGNEQFF. The CDR3 coding sequence is TGTGCCAGCAGCCTTAGCGGGAGGGGCAATGAGCAGTTCTTC.

The chain recombines TRBV3-1 with TRBJ2-3; 13 bases line up with TRBD2. Looked up from germline, CDR1 is LGHDT and CDR2 is YNNKEL (reference sequence). Trimming removed 1 base from V and 4 bases from J; junction bases left unmatched: 2. The CDR3 totals 16 residues. The CDR3 sequence: CASSQGTSGSADTQYF. The CDR3 DNA reads as TGTGCCAGCAGCCAAGGGACTAGCGGGAGTGCAGATACGCAGTATTTT.

This clonotype has a handful of counts. V gene TRBV12-3 or TRBV12-4 combines with J gene TRBJ1-1, with 7 bases lining up with TRBD1. The CDR3 runs to 15 residues. With 6 bases clipped from V and 1 base from J, the junction kept 8 bases outside the gene matches. CDR3 in DNA: TGTGCCAGCAGCTCCATCGGGACAGCGAACACTGAAGCTTTCTTT. The encoded protein is CASSSIGTANTEAFF.

The chain uses TRBV10-3 and TRBJ1-1, with a weak D call TRBD1 (5 bases). Deletions cut 3 bases from V and 1 base from J, with 9 bases between. Germline V gene sequence: CDR1 ENHRY, CDR2 SYGVKD. The CDR3 has 14 residues. This chain's CDR3 is CAISEPGQNTEAFF. CDR3 coding DNA: TGTGCCATCAGTGAACCAGGGCAGAACACTGAAGCTTTCTTT.

This clonotype was recorded once. The chain uses TRBV11-2 and TRBJ1-5; D is perhaps TRBD1 (5 bases). The CDR3 loop spans 17 amino acids. V lost 5 bases, J lost 1 base, and 18 bases lay in between. The V gene's germline CDR1 is SGHAT and CDR2 FQNNGV. In DNA, the CDR3 is TGTGCCAGCAGCCAGAATTCCGGGGGTCGGAGCAATCAGCCCCAGCATTTT. This encodes CASSQNSGGRSNQPQHF.

This clonotype was detected only a few times. The chain joins TRBV7-2 to TRBJ1-3; D is uncertain. From germline, CDR1 is SGHTA and CDR2 FQGNSA. The CDR3 has 14 residues. Trimming stripped 7 bases from V and 0 bases from J, with 10 bases between. CDR3 residues: CASTWTGSGNTIYF. In DNA form, the CDR3 reads TGTGCCAGCACTTGGACGGGCTCTGGAAACACCATATATTTT.

This clonotype was detected ten times or more. This chain joins TRBV13 and TRBJ1-6, with 11 bases that match TRBD1. The ends lost 4 bases at V and 10 bases at J; junction bases unmatched: 9. The CDR3 covers 16 residues. The V gene's germline CDR1 is PRHDT and CDR2 FYEKMQ (reference sequence). CDR3 coding DNA: TGTGCCAGCAGCTCTGAGCCGGGACAGGGGGAATCACCCCTCCACTTT. Translation gives CASSSEPGQGESPLHF.

Regarding this clonotype: Possible read error: a much larger clone is one base away. The chain employs TRBV24-1 and TRBJ2-7, with 7 bases matching TRBD1. V lost 7 bases and J lost 1; bases outside the gene matches: 6. Per the germline V gene, CDR1 is KGHDR and CDR2 is SFDVKD. The CDR3 consists of 14 residues. Here the CDR3 reads CATSRDSVSYEQYF. The CDR3 bases are TGTGCCACCAGCCGGGACAGTGTTTCCTACGAGCAGTACTTC.

V gene TRBV25-1 combines with J gene TRBJ2-7; 12 bases map to TRBD2. This CDR3 is built from 15 residues. The ends lost 6 bases at V and 3 bases at J; junction bases unmatched: 6. Germline V gene lookup returns CDR1 MGHDK and CDR2 SYGVNS. CDR3 bases: TGTGCCAGCAGCGCCAGACTAGCGGGAGTCTACGAGCAGTACTTC. It codes for CASSARLAGVYEQYF.

The V call is TRBV11-1, the J call TRBJ2-1; 12 positions agree with TRBD2. The CDR3 has 15 residues. The V gene's germline CDR1 is SGHAT and CDR2 FQDESV (reference sequence). Unmatched junction bases numbered 7, after V lost 8 bases and J lost 5 bases. The CDR3 here is CASVPSGGGDNEQFF. In nucleotides, the CDR3 is TGTGCCAGCGTGCCTAGCGGGGGGGGAGACAATGAGCAGTTCTTC.

This clonotype was observed many times. This chain connects TRBV20-1 to TRBJ2-3, with TRBD2 matching over 7 bases. CDR3 length: 15 residues. Trimming at V came to 6 bases and at J to 6 bases, leaving 15 bases not matched to a gene. Germline V CDR1 and CDR2: DFQATT, SNEGSKA (reference sequence). In DNA, the CDR3 is TGCAGTGCAAGTAGAGGTGGGAGGGCCGTCGATACGCAGTATTTT. Amino acids: CSASRGGRAVDTQYF.

V usage is TRBV2 and J usage is TRBJ2-7; TRBD1 aligns across 7 bases. The CDR3 covers 13 residues. CDR1 is SNHLY, CDR2 FYNNEI, per germline. Losses at the gene ends were 6 bases for V and 2 bases for J; bases not matched to a gene: 4. This chain's CDR3 is CASSRDRTYEQYF. The CDR3 nucleotides are TGTGCCAGCAGCCGGGACAGAACCTACGAGCAGTACTTC.

The CDR3 region is CASSHRQGGKTQYF. CDR3 bases: TGTGCCAGCAGTCACCGACAGGGTGGGAAGACCCAGTACTTC. The chain uses TRBV12-3 or TRBV12-4 and TRBJ2-5; 7 nucleotides line up with TRBD1. The J segment lost 6 bases and the V segment lost 5 bases, leaving 9 bases of the junction unmatched. This CDR3 is 14 amino acids long.

In its sample, this clonotype was seen many times. The rearrangement uses TRBV7-9 and TRBJ1-1; D is perhaps TRBD1 (6 bases). The CDR3 runs to 13 residues. The germline V gene encodes CDR1 SEHNR and CDR2 FQNEAQ (reference sequence). The V end lost 3 bases, the J end lost 2 bases, and 7 bases lay between the germline ends. The chain's CDR3 is CASSLGANTEAFF. Written as DNA, the CDR3 is TGTGCCAGCAGCTTGGGGGCAAACACTGAAGCTTTCTTT.

This clonotype came up a few times. The chain has TRBV15 and TRBJ2-7; TRBD1 agrees at 8 bases. This CDR3 is built from 15 residues. Germline V gives CDR1 LNHNV, CDR2 YYDKDF (reference sequence). The V and J ends lost 0 bases and 4 bases, in that order; junction bases with no gene match: 5. As DNA, the CDR3 is TGTGCCACCAGCAGAGAGGGGACAGGAGTATACGAGCAGTACTTC. Its protein product is CATSREGTGVYEQYF.

This rearrangement joins TRBV2 to TRBJ1-1, with D unresolved. Trimming shortened V by 8 bases and J by 4 bases, and 14 bases separated the two germline ends. Looked up from germline, CDR1 is SNHLY and CDR2 is FYNNEI. The CDR3 is 13 residues long. In DNA, the CDR3 is TGTGCCAGCTTAAGGATTGCTGGCACTGAAGCTTTCTTT. Encoded protein: CASLRIAGTEAFF.

This chain uses TRBV19 with TRBJ1-2, with 9 bases matching TRBD1. CDR1 LNHDA and CDR2 SQIVND come from the germline V gene (reference sequence). This CDR3 contains 14 residues. After removal of 6 bases from V and 8 bases from J, the junction contained 10 bases not matched to a gene. DNA of the CDR3: TGTGCCAGTAGGGCCCCGGGACAGGGAGGCGGCTACACCTTC. Its protein product is CASRAPGQGGGYTF.

DNA for the CDR3: TGCAGTGATGGGGCGGAGCAGTACTTC. Its protein product is CSDGAEQYF. The genes are TRBV20-1 and TRBJ2-7, with D possibly TRBD1 on 5 matching bases. Trimming cost V 7 bases and J 7 bases, with 8 bases left between them. Looked up from germline, CDR1 is DFQATT and CDR2 is SNEGSKA (reference sequence). The CDR3 is 9 amino acids.

This clonotype has just a few counts. The CDR3 here is CASSDRGGNTEAFF. In DNA, the CDR3 is TGTGCCAGCAGTGACAGGGGTGGGAACACTGAAGCTTTCTTT. The gene calls are TRBV6-1 and TRBJ1-1; D is possibly TRBD1 (6 bases). The CDR3 contains 14 residues. The V gene lost 3 bases and the J gene lost 1 base, with 9 bases spanning the gap. CDR1 is MNHNS and CDR2 is SASEGT in the germline V gene.

V gene TRBV11-3 combines with J gene TRBJ2-1; maybe TRBD2 (6 bases). The CDR3 runs 15 residues. V was pared by 4 bases and J by 5 bases, with 15 bases between. Germline lookup yields CDR1 SGHNT and CDR2 YENEEA. CDR3 bases: TGTGCCAGCAGCTATTCCTTAGCGGAAGACAATGAGCAGTTCTTC. Its protein product is CASSYSLAEDNEQFF.